The 8 T cell receptor beta chains below were found in one sample sequenced in a study of blood T cells in healthy people across ages. A second PCR, run for about 7 to 11 cycles, used a sample-barcoded 5' primer plus a J-beta primer mix. Each CDR3 protein is one row after TCRdb ran MiXCR on the 5' RACE reads. Among about 620,000 distinct CDR3 sequences, roughly 21% were seen once, and the ten largest hold 3% to 4.5%. Material for sequencing was blood. The receptor source for this set is a man aged 65 to 79 in good health.

This clonotype is a singleton in its sample. CDR3 amino acids: CSVEVRPPGETQYF. In DNA form, the CDR3 reads TGCAGCGTTGAAGTACGTCCCCCAGGGGAGACCCAGTACTTC. The chain joins TRBV29-1 to TRBJ2-5, with D possibly matching TRBD1 (5 bases). CDR1 and CDR2 from the germline V gene are SQVTM and ANQGSEA. This CDR3 spans 14 amino acids. V was trimmed by 1 base and J by 5 bases, leaving 14 bases between them. Complete variable domain (other parts from reference TRBV29-1 and TRBJ2-5): SAVISQKPSRDICQRGTSLTIQCQVDSQVTMMFWYRQQPGQSLTLIATANQGSEATYESGFVIDKFPISRPNLTFSTLTVSNMSPEDSSIYLCSVEVRPPGETQYFGPGTRLLVL.

The rearrangement joins TRBV11-2 to TRBJ2-1, with a possible D match to TRBD1 (5 bases). Trimming pared 0 bases from V and 8 bases from J, leaving 11 bases between. CDR1 is SGHAT and CDR2 is FQNNGV in the germline V gene. The CDR3 runs to 14 residues. The DNA of the CDR3 is TGTGCCAGCAGCTTAGAGTTGACAGAGGATGAGCAGTTCTTC. Translating gives CASSLELTEDEQFF.

The chain employs TRBV29-1 and TRBJ1-1; maybe TRBD1 (5 bases). This CDR3 has 11 amino acids. Germline loops: CDR1 SQVTM, CDR2 ANQGSEA. Between the trimmed V and J ends, which lost 8 bases and 7 bases, there was a span of 14 bases. CDR3 nucleotide sequence: TGCAGCCTCCAACCGGGACTTGAAGCTTTCTTT. Residues: CSLQPGLEAFF.

The chain uses TRBV5-5 and TRBJ2-1; D may be TRBD1 or TRBD2 (6 bases each). Trimming left V 4 bases short and J 0 bases short, with 11 bases between. Germline CDR1 and CDR2: SGHKS and YYEKEE (reference sequence). The CDR3 contains 15 residues. The CDR3 sequence: CASSIADSSYNEQFF. The CDR3 region has the DNA TGTGCCAGCAGCATAGCGGACAGCTCCTACAATGAGCAGTTCTTC.

This clonotype occurred many times. The chain employs TRBV29-1 and TRBJ2-5; 9 bases align to TRBD2. The DNA end favors TRBJ2-1, so the J call may be wrong. The CDR3 is 11 residues long. Germline V gene lookup returns CDR1 SQVTM and CDR2 ANQGSEA. The CDR3 protein is CSLSGSNEQFF. Written as DNA, the CDR3 is TGCAGCCTTAGCGGGAGTAATGAGCAGTTCTTC.

This clonotype appeared a few times. The rearrangement joins TRBV12-3 or TRBV12-4 to TRBJ2-7, with D maybe TRBD2 (6 bases). The DNA end is a closer match to TRBJ2-1, so the J assignment may be wrong. There are 11 residues in the CDR3. As DNA, the CDR3 is TGTGCCAGCAGTGAACTAGCTTTTCAGTTCTTC. It is translated as CASSELAFQFF.

This chain joins TRBV24-1 and TRBJ2-7; TRBD1 aligns across 9 bases. Trimming at V came to 0 bases and at J to 5 bases, leaving 4 bases not matched to a gene. This CDR3 is 15 amino acids long. Looked up from germline, CDR1 is KGHDR and CDR2 is SFDVKD. CDR3 amino acids: CATSDLSDRGNEQYF. In nucleotides, the CDR3 is TGTGCCACCAGTGATTTGTCGGACAGGGGCAACGAGCAGTACTTC.

V is TRBV12-3 or TRBV12-4 and J is TRBJ2-1; D possibly uses TRBD1 or TRBD2 (5 bases each). The last part of the DNA fits TRBJ2-7 better; the J call may be wrong. The CDR3 totals 12 residues. CDR3 sequence (DNA): TGTGCCAGCAGTAGCAAGGGGAGCGAGCAGTACTTC. Amino acid sequence: CASSSKGSEQYF.